This T cell receptor beta chain derives from a study of human T cells and chemical hapten exposure. Study-wide results and caveats: Because all patients had alopecia, their immune responses might differ from healthy ones. Counts of TCRs expanded at PT1 correlated positively with patch test score. Expanded TCRs produced significantly more large CDR3 similarity clusters than controls did.

This clonotype has a count of ten or more. The antigen remains unidentified. Germline CDR1 DFQATT, CDR2 SNEGSKA (reference sequence). V shed 6 bases and J shed 4 bases, with 10 bases lying between them. This CDR3 is 12 amino acids long. From the RACE reads, TCRdb called clonotypes with MiXCR, one entry per CDR3 protein. The sample consists of about 98,000 distinct CDR3 sequences, roughly a tenth of them appearing once. Specified time point: pre-sensitization, week 0. The treatment was: therapeutic diphenylcyclopropenone sensitization with weekly scalp DPC. Alopecia patients deemed DPC-suitable, aged 18 to 70, excluding pregnancy.

The rearrangement uses TRBV20-1 and TRBJ2-1, with a possible D match to TRBD2 (5 bases). The starting material was whole blood, obtained in connection with sensitization to the hapten diphenylcyclopropenone (DPC). This receptor was obtained from a woman between 55 and 75 years old with alopecia areata. Some clones in this sample may be carry-over from other donors' samples. CDR3 protein: CSAPGVYNEQFF. As DNA, the CDR3 is TGCAGTGCCCCCGGGGTATACAATGAGCAGTTCTTC.